The following is a T cell receptor (beta chain) sequence with its context. Its antigen is unknown. Just one base apart from a much larger clone, this may be a read error. The roughly 20-34 mg bulk tissue piece was not sorted before simultaneous RNA and DNA extraction. Samples were taken from five separate regions (per tumor). Trimming pared 5 bases from V and 5 bases from J, leaving 13 bases between. Germline V gives CDR1 SGHRS, CDR2 YFSETQ. The CDR3 is 13 residues long. The sample belongs to a study of tumor-infiltrating lymphocytes in primary liver carcinoma. Study-level findings and limits: The study found a significantly higher top-250-clone fraction in tumors than in blood (p = 0.039).

Total RNA (around 500 ng) served as template for TCR beta cDNA synthesis primed by a constant-region primer. Three nested multiplex PCR rounds, a slightly modified ARM-PCR, produced the libraries for TCR beta. PCR rounds one and two used TRBV1-TRBV30 forward primers with a C-beta reverse primer for about 11 cycles each. MiXCR, run by TCRdb on the multiplex PCR reads, gives a single entry per CDR3 protein. The sample carries more than 95,000 distinct CDR3 sequences, roughly three fifths recorded once. The J gene is TRBJ2-5, the V gene TRBV5-1; D might be TRBD2 (5 bases). The receptor was derived from a woman aged 55-69 years with primary liver carcinoma and hepatitis B virus infection. The sequencing input was liver tumor tissue from sampling region 3. This sample's subset: tumor region T3, left-lateral pole. CDR3 DNA: TGCGCCAGCAGAGGTAGCGTGAGTGAGACCCAGTACTTC. It codes for CASRGSVSETQYF.